Reported below is one TCR beta chain. The antigen is not known. Germline trimming cut 0 bases from V and 0 bases from J; bases unmatched to any gene: 2. In germline, CDR1 is MNHEY, CDR2 SVGEGT. The CDR3 has 17 residues. Sequencing used immunoSEQ multiplex PCR; TCRdb keeps in-frame clones, though not all of them. This sample has about 120,000 clones, with around 87% found just once. This sample stems from a study of T cell responses to AZD1222 COVID-19 vaccine. Whole-study findings and limits: Seropositive at baseline were only 5 to 7 AZD1222 recipients.

This sequence was found in an adult in good health. The J gene is TRBJ2-1, the V gene TRBV6-2 or TRBV6-3; 10 positions match TRBD2. Sequenced material: peripheral blood, taken on day 0 of AZD1222 vaccination. CDR3 sequence: CASSYSASGSSYNEQFF. In nucleotides, the CDR3 is TGTGCCAGCAGTTACTCCGCTAGCGGGAGCTCCTACAATGAGCAGTTCTTC.